This T cell receptor beta chain was sequenced during a study of blood T cell repertoires in COVID-19. Study-level background: From the United States, Italy and Spain came samples of acute and convalescent COVID-19. PBMCs, B-cell-depleted T cells, or T cells were the source of the cDNA or gDNA that made up the material.

The CDR3 extends over 14 amino acids. V shed 9 bases, J shed 0 bases, and the junction held 4 bases outside the gene matches. Germline CDR1 reads SNHLY; CDR2 reads FYNNEI. In the authors' methods: Amplifying reference gene primers gave estimates of nucleated cell counts. The repertoire was sequenced with immunoSEQ multiplex PCR; TCRdb's copy has only in-frame clones and lacks some. From that table come the V and J calls and clone size; the DNA was used to work out D and trimming. The sample yields some 70,000 clones, about 82% seen once. The specimen was peripheral blood. The TCR sequence derives from a woman aged 55-69 years with acute or convalescent COVID-19. The chain couples TRBV2 to TRBJ2-1, with 8 bases identical to TRBD1. The CDR3 is CASRDRFSYNEQFF. CDR3 bases: TGTGCCAGTAGGGACAGGTTCTCCTACAATGAGCAGTTCTTC.